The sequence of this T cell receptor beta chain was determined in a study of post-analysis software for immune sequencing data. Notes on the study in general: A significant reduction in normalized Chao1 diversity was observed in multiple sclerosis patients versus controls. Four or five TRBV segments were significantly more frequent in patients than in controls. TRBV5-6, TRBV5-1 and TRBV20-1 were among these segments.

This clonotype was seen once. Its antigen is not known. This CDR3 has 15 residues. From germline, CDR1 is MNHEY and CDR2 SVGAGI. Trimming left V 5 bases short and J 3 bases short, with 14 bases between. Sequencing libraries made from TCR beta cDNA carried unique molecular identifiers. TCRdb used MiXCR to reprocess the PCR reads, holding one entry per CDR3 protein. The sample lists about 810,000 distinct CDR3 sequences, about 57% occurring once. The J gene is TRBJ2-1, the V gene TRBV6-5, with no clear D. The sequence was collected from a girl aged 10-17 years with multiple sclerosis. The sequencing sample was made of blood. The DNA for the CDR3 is TGTGCCAGCAGTCGATCTAGTTTCGACTACAATGAGCAGTTCTTC. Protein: CASSRSSFDYNEQFF.